The 5 T cell receptor beta chains listed next were all sequenced from one sample in a study of glioma-infiltrating T cells after dendritic cell vaccination. Time point denoted: after dendritic cell vaccination, including at tumor progression/relapse. The table came from immunoSEQ multiplex PCR; TCRdb's copy has only in-frame clones and leaves some out. Seen here are approximately 50,000 clones, over 75% observed once, and the top ten hold about 5%. The input for sequencing was blood, taken after dendritic cell vaccination. The receptors were gathered from a human donor with glioblastoma.

The V call is TRBV9, the J call TRBJ2-1, with a possible D match to TRBD1 (6 bases). The CDR3 has 15 amino acids. CDR1 and CDR2 (germline): SGDLS, YYNGEE. V was trimmed by 4 bases and J by 0 bases, leaving 11 bases between them. DNA of the CDR3: TGTGCCAGCAGCCCCACAGGGAGCTCCTACAATGAGCAGTTCTTC. Its protein product is CASSPTGSSYNEQFF. Together with reference TRBV9 and TRBJ2-1, the CDR3 gives the full variable domain: DSGVTQTPKHLITATGQRVTLRCSPRSGDLSVYWYQQSLDQGLQFLIQYYNGEERAKGNILERFSAQQFPDLHSELNLSSLELGDSALYFCASSPTGSSYNEQFFGPGTRLTVL.

J is TRBJ2-7 and V is TRBV27, with 9 bases identical to TRBD2. V gave up 3 bases and J gave up 2 bases; unmatched junction bases: 5. Germline loops: CDR1 MNHEY, CDR2 SMNVEV (reference sequence). This CDR3 region has 15 residues. The CDR3 reads CASSFAGLAPYEQYF. CDR3 coding DNA: TGTGCCAGCAGTTTTGCGGGACTAGCACCCTACGAGCAGTACTTC.

The genes are TRBV4-3 and TRBJ2-7; tentative D call: TRBD1 (5 bases). V lost 0 bases to trimming and J lost 2 bases, with 14 bases between them. Germline V gene sequence: CDR1 LGHNA, CDR2 YSLEER. This CDR3 region has 16 residues. CDR3 coding DNA: TGCGCCAGCAGCCAAGATTTTCCAGGGAAACCCTACGAGCAGTACTTC. This gives the protein CASSQDFPGKPYEQYF.

Written as DNA, the CDR3 is TGTGCCTGTCAAGGACAGGGGTGGAGCACAGATACGCAGTATTTT. Translation: CACQGQGWSTDTQYF. J is TRBJ2-3 and V is TRBV30; TRBD1 aligns across 9 bases. Germline CDR1 is GTSNPN and CDR2 is SVGIG (reference sequence). V lost 6 bases, J lost 0 bases, and 7 bases stayed unmatched. The CDR3 sequence is 15 residues long. The full variable domain, completed using reference TRBV30 and TRBJ2-3, is SQTIHQWPATLVQPVGSPLSLECTVEGTSNPNLYWYRQAAGRGLQLLFYSVGIGQISSEVPQNLSASRPQDRQFILSSKKLLLSDSGFYLCACQGQGWSTDTQYFGPGTRLTVL.

The CDR3 protein is CASRDTGVDEKLFF. The DNA for the CDR3 is TGTGCCAGCAGGGATACAGGGGTAGACGAAAAACTGTTTTTT. V gene TRBV5-8 combines with J gene TRBJ1-4; 7 bases fit TRBD1. This CDR3 has 14 amino acids. After removal of 5 bases from V and 8 bases from J, the junction contained 9 bases not matched to a gene. Germline V CDR1 and CDR2: SGHTS, YDEGEE.